A single sample is the source of the 19 T cell receptor beta chains below, sequenced in a study of T cell responses to AZD1222 COVID-19 vaccine. Only in-frame clones appear in the TCRdb table, and some are missing; sequencing was by immunoSEQ multiplex PCR. The sample contains some 130,000 clones, approximately 90% of which appear only once. This sample comprised peripheral blood, obtained 28 days after the second AZD1222 dose. The receptors derive from an adult who received the AZD1222 COVID-19 vaccine.

The chain links TRBV28 to TRBJ2-5, with D hard to call. The CDR3 runs to 13 residues. The V end lost 5 bases, the J end lost 0 bases, and 7 bases lay between the germline ends. CDR1 MDHEN and CDR2 SYDVKM come from the germline V gene. The CDR3 nucleotides are TGTGCCAGCAGTGTGGTGGACCAAGAGACCCAGTACTTC. It yields the protein CASSVVDQETQYF.

V is TRBV4-2 and J is TRBJ1-4; possibly TRBD1 for D (6 bases). V was pared by 3 bases and J by 0 bases, with 11 bases between. The CDR3 runs to 16 residues. In germline, CDR1 is LGHNA, CDR2 YNFKEQ. CDR3 coding DNA: TGTGCCAGCAGCCAGGGAGACAGGACAACTAATGAAAAACTGTTTTTT. Translating it yields CASSQGDRTTNEKLFF.

The genes are TRBV30 and TRBJ2-5, with 10 bases that match TRBD1. Germline assignment: CDR1 GTSNPN and CDR2 SVGIG (reference sequence). Germline trimming cut 3 bases from V and 4 bases from J; bases unmatched to any gene: 11. This CDR3 has 16 amino acids. For the CDR3, the DNA is TGTGCCTGGAGGGGAGGGGACAGGGGAGGAACAGAGACCCAGTACTTC. It is translated as CAWRGGDRGGTETQYF.

The CDR3 bases are TGCGCCAGCAGCTTGGCCCCAGGCGTGGCGAACACCGGGGAGCTGTTTTTT. Translated, it gives CASSLAPGVANTGELFF. The chain uses TRBV5-1 and TRBJ2-2; D ambiguous. The CDR3 is 17 residues long. Per germline, CDR1 SGHRS and CDR2 YFSETQ. The germline V and J ends were trimmed by 0 bases and 0 bases, with 12 bases remaining between them.

The rearrangement uses TRBV5-8 and TRBJ2-2; TRBD2 might be the D (6 bases). The ends were cut back, 4 bases at V and 6 bases at J, with 22 bases in the middle. The CDR3 spans 17 residues. Germline V CDR1 and CDR2: SGHTS, YDEGEE. The CDR3 DNA sequence: TGTGCCAGCAGCCCGCCCTTCGGGGGAGGATATCCCGGGGAGCTGTTTTTT. Translating gives CASSPPFGGGYPGELFF. Full variable domain (rest looked up from reference TRBV5-8 and TRBJ2-2): EAGVTQSPTHLIKTRGQQATLRCSPISGHTSVYWYQQALGLGLQFLLWYDEGEERNRGNFPPRFSGRQFPNYSSELNVNALELEDSALYLCASSPPFGGGYPGELFFGEGSRLTVL.

The genes are TRBV2 and TRBJ1-3; D perhaps matches TRBD1 (6 bases). Germline V gives CDR1 SNHLY, CDR2 FYNNEI. V was cut by 8 bases and J by 8 bases, with 10 bases left in between. This CDR3 has 11 residues. CDR3 sequence: CASGGFDTIYF. CDR3 sequence (DNA): TGTGCCAGCGGGGGCTTTGACACCATATATTTT.

This rearrangement joins TRBV21-1 to TRBJ2-3; TRBD2, the D gene given by the table, was not confirmed from the DNA. TRBV21-1 is shown as a pseudogene. The CDR3 has 16 residues. The CDR3 DNA follows: TGTGCCAGCAGCCCTTCGAGGACTAGGGCCTCAGATACGCAGTATTTT. As protein: CASSPSRTRASDTQYF.

This sequence joins TRBV7-9 and TRBJ2-1; D may match TRBD1 or TRBD2 (5 bases each). Looked up from germline, CDR1 is SEHNR and CDR2 is FQNEAQ (reference sequence). The V end lost 5 bases, the J end lost 12 bases, and 17 bases lay between the germline ends. The CDR3 loop spans 13 amino acids. The CDR3 sequence: CASSRDWGNRQFF. In DNA, the CDR3 is TGTGCCAGCAGCCGCGACTGGGGGAATCGGCAGTTCTTC.

The chain links TRBV30 to TRBJ2-1, with D possibly TRBD2 on 5 matching bases. This CDR3 comprises 13 residues. CDR1 and CDR2 (germline): GTSNPN, SVGIG (reference sequence). The V and J ends lost 5 bases and 8 bases respectively, with 16 bases between them. For the CDR3, the DNA is TGTGCCTGGGGACTTTTCCCCGGCGATGAGCAGTTCTTC. Its translation is CAWGLFPGDEQFF.

V and J are TRBV15 and TRBJ2-5; D might be TRBD2 (6 bases). Germline V CDR1 and CDR2: LNHNV, YYDKDF (reference sequence). Trimming removed 4 bases from V and 4 bases from J, with 16 bases in between. The CDR3 sequence is 15 residues long. CDR3 sequence reads: CATSNPGLGLETQYF. The CDR3 nucleotides are TGTGCCACCAGCAACCCGGGACTGGGGTTAGAGACCCAGTACTTC.

CDR3 DNA sequence: TGTGCCAGCAAGGAATCGAATGGAAACACCATATATTTT. Its translation: CASKESNGNTIYF. The V call is TRBV28, the J call TRBJ1-3, with no clear D. Trimming removed 7 bases from V and 3 bases from J, with 10 bases in between. Germline V CDR1 and CDR2: MDHEN, SYDVKM. This CDR3 spans 13 amino acids. The full variable domain, in which reference TRBV28 and TRBJ1-3 provide the parts outside the CDR3, is DVKVTQSSRYLVKRTGEKVFLECVQDMDHENMFWYRQDPGLGLRLIYFSYDVKMKEKGDIPEGYSVSREKKERFSLILESASTNQTSMYLCASKESNGNTIYFGEGSWLTVV.

The gene calls are TRBV7-9 and TRBJ2-7; maybe TRBD1 (6 bases). The germline V gene encodes CDR1 SEHNR and CDR2 FQNEAQ (reference sequence). CDR3 length equals 15 residues. V was shortened by 5 bases and J by 6 bases, with 20 bases between the two germline ends. CDR3 protein: CASSGDLTGVSEQYF. CDR3 nucleotides: TGTGCCAGCAGCGGGGACCTGACAGGAGTTAGCGAGCAGTACTTC.

V and J are TRBV3-1 (or the pseudogene TRBV3-2) and TRBJ1-2, with unresolved D. This CDR3 has 14 amino acids. Between the trimmed V and J ends, which lost 8 bases and 0 bases, there was a span of 13 bases. Germline CDR1 and CDR2: LGHDT and YNNKEL (reference sequence). Written as DNA, the CDR3 is TGTGCCAGCGCCAAAGGAAGAGCTAACTATGGCTACACCTTC. As protein: CASAKGRANYGYTF.

The chain couples TRBV3-1 (or the pseudogene TRBV3-2) to TRBJ2-7; D is unclear. Trimming took off 0 bases at V and 0 bases at J, with 3 bases between the two ends. The CDR3 runs 13 residues. Germline CDR1 is LGHDT and CDR2 is YNNKEL (reference sequence). Here the CDR3 DNA reads TGTGCCAGCAGCCAAGAGAACTCCTACGAGCAGTACTTC. Its protein is CASSQENSYEQYF.

The rearrangement joins TRBV6-5 to TRBJ2-3, with 8 bases aligning to TRBD1. Per germline, CDR1 MNHEY and CDR2 SVGAGI. This CDR3 region has 15 residues. The ends lost 7 bases at V and 6 bases at J; junction bases unmatched: 12. CDR3 region: CASNHRTGSRDTQYF. The CDR3 DNA sequence: TGTGCCAGCAACCACCGGACAGGGTCGCGGGATACGCAGTATTTT.

The CDR3, as DNA: TGTGCCAGCTCACCGGTAACCCAAGAGACCCAGTACTTC. It translates to CASSPVTQETQYF. The chain employs TRBV18 and TRBJ2-5; the D is unclear. V gave up 3 bases and J gave up 1 base, with 6 bases separating them. Per the germline V gene, CDR1 is KGHSH and CDR2 is LQKENI. The CDR3 has 13 amino acids. The full variable domain, completed using reference TRBV18 and TRBJ2-5, is NAGVMQNPRHLVRRRGQEARLRCSPMKGHSHVYWYRQLPEEGLKFMVYLQKENIIDESGMPKERFSAEFPKEGPSILRIQQVVRGDSAAYFCASSPVTQETQYFGPGTRLLVL.

This rearrangement joins TRBV14 to TRBJ2-1; no clear D. The CDR3 is 13 amino acids. V lost 2 bases and J lost 8, with 10 bases in between. Per the germline V gene, CDR1 is SGHDN and CDR2 is FVKESK. The CDR3 bases are TGTGCCAGCAGCCAAATTGCTAGGGATGAGCAGTTCTTC. It yields the protein CASSQIARDEQFF.

V is TRBV15 and J is TRBJ2-2; 9 bases line up with TRBD1. There are 16 residues in the CDR3. The germline gives CDR1 LNHNV, CDR2 YYDKDF (reference sequence). Trimming removed 2 bases from V and 6 bases from J; junction bases left unmatched: 7. Here the CDR3 reads CATSRSQQGAAGELFF. CDR3 DNA: TGTGCCACCAGCAGATCCCAACAGGGGGCGGCCGGGGAGCTGTTTTTT. The variable domain in full, with the rest retrieved from reference TRBV15 and TRBJ2-2, is DAMVIQNPRYQVTQFGKPVTLSCSQTLNHNVMYWYQQKSSQAPKLLFHYYDKDFNNEADTPDNFQSRRPNTSFCFLDIRSPGLGDTAMYLCATSRSQQGAAGELFFGEGSRLTVL.

The rearrangement joins TRBV6-1 to TRBJ1-6; no clear D. Germline V gene data show CDR1 as MNHNS and CDR2 as SASEGT. V lost 0 bases and J lost 0, with 9 bases in between. The CDR3 length is 17 residues. The DNA of the CDR3 is TGTGCCAGCAGTGAAGCTTATGGGAGCTCCTATAATTCACCCCTCCACTTT. Translated: CASSEAYGSSYNSPLHF.